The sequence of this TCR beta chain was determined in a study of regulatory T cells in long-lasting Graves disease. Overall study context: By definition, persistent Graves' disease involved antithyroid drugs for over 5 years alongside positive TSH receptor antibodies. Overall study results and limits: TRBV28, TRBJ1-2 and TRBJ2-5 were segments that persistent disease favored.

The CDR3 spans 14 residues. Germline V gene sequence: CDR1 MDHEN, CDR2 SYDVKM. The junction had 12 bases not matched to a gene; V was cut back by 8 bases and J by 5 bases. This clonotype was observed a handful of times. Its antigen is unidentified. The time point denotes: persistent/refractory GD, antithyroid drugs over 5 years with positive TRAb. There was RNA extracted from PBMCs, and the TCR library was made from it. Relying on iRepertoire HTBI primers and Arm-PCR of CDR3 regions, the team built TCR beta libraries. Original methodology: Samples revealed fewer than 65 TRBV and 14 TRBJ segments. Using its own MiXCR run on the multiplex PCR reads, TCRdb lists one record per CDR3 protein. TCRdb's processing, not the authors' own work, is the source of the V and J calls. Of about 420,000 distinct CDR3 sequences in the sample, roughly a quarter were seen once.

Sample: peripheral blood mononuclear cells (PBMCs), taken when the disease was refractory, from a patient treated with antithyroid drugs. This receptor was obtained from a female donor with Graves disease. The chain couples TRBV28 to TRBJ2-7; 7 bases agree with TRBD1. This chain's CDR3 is CASGTAGGSNEQYF. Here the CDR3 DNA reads TGTGCCAGCGGGACGGCAGGGGGTTCTAACGAGCAGTACTTC. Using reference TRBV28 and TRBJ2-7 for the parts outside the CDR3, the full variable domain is DVKVTQSSRYLVKRTGEKVFLECVQDMDHENMFWYRQDPGLGLRLIYFSYDVKMKEKGDIPEGYSVSREKKERFSLILESASTNQTSMYLCASGTAGGSNEQYFGPGTRLTVT.